Each of the 22 T cell receptor beta chains below was sequenced from the same sample in a study of blood T cells in healthy people across ages. A sample-barcoded 5' primer and a J-beta primer mix were used in a second PCR of roughly 7 to 12 cycles. TCRdb passed the 5' RACE reads through MiXCR, listing each CDR3 protein once. The sample consists of about 800,000 distinct CDR3 sequences, 20% to 30% of them appearing once. The sample was also reused in another study, on T cells of mothers and their children.

The sequencing sample was made of blood. The receptors shown here come from a boy aged 10-17 years in good health.

This clonotype was seen more than once but under ten times. The chain combines TRBV5-1 with TRBJ2-3; 8 bases align to TRBD2. CDR3 length: 19 residues. Trimming cost V 4 bases and J 2 bases; bases outside gene matches: 18. Germline V CDR1 and CDR2: SGHRS, YFSETQ. The CDR3, as DNA: TGCGCCAGCAGCATAGCGACTAGCGCGGTGAGGTCTCTCACAGATACGCAGTATTTT. This encodes CASSIATSAVRSLTDTQYF.

A few counts support this clonotype. The V gene is TRBV6-6, the J gene TRBJ2-4; D unresolved. This CDR3 contains 11 residues. Looked up from germline, CDR1 is MNHNY and CDR2 is SVGAGI (reference sequence). The V gene lost 8 bases and the J gene lost 9 bases, with 11 bases spanning the gap. CDR3 sequence: CASGDVTIQYF. The CDR3 coding sequence is TGTGCCAGCGGAGATGTGACCATTCAGTACTTC.

This clonotype was seen more than once but under ten times. The gene calls are TRBV29-1 and TRBJ2-5; no clear D. The assigned J gene may be wrong: the sequence end matches TRBJ2-7 better. Germline CDR1 SQVTM, CDR2 ANQGSEA. CDR3 length equals 11 residues. CDR3 DNA: TGCAGCGTTGAGATACTCTACGAGCAGTACTTC. Protein sequence: CSVEILYEQYF.

This clonotype was recorded a few times. The chain combines TRBV4-3 with TRBJ2-4; D tentatively reads TRBD1 or TRBD2 (7 bases each). CDR3 length equals 14 residues. V was shortened by 1 base and J by 12 bases, with 16 bases between the two germline ends. Germline CDR1 reads LGHNA; CDR2 reads YSLEER. The CDR3 is CASSQAGGGTPQYF. CDR3 coding DNA: TGCGCCAGCAGCCAAGCAGGGGGGGGAACGCCTCAGTACTTC.

The chain carries TRBV19 and TRBJ2-5; 11 bases align to TRBD2. CDR3 length: 15 residues. Germline values: CDR1 LNHDA, CDR2 SQIVND (reference sequence). With 2 bases clipped from V and 4 bases from J, the junction kept 3 bases outside the gene matches. CDR3 in amino acids: CASSITSGSRETQYF. CDR3 bases: TGTGCCAGTAGTATAACTAGCGGGAGTCGAGAGACCCAGTACTTC.

V usage is TRBV20-1 and J usage is TRBJ2-3; TRBD1 matches at 10 bases. The CDR3 length is 15 residues. Trimming at V came to 0 bases and at J to 4 bases, leaving 4 bases not matched to a gene. The germline V gene has CDR1 DFQATT and CDR2 SNEGSKA (reference sequence). CDR3 amino acids: CSARDGGTGADTQYF. In DNA, the CDR3 is TGCAGTGCTAGAGATGGGGGGACAGGGGCAGATACGCAGTATTTT.

The chain has TRBV7-8 and TRBJ2-3; the D gene could be TRBD1 or TRBD2 (6 bases each). V gave up 5 bases and J gave up 4 bases, with 16 bases separating them. The CDR3 length is 15 residues. Germline-derived CDR1 and CDR2 are SGHVS and FQNEAQ. In DNA, the CDR3 is TGTGCCAGCAGCACGCGGCTGAGGGGGGCAGATACGCAGTATTTT. It is translated as CASSTRLRGADTQYF.

This clonotype was recorded a few times. This chain joins TRBV20-1 and TRBJ1-1; 9 bases match TRBD1. Germline V gives CDR1 DFQATT, CDR2 SNEGSKA (reference sequence). CDR3 length equals 12 residues. V lost 6 bases to trimming and J lost 6 bases; unmatched junction nucleotides: 5. The chain's CDR3 is CSADRGVAEAFF. The DNA for the CDR3 is TGCAGTGCGGACAGGGGTGTGGCTGAAGCTTTCTTT.

Only a few counts were recorded for this clonotype. V is TRBV4-2 and J is TRBJ1-2, with TRBD1 matching over 7 bases. The V gene end was trimmed by 4 bases and the J gene end by 8 bases; junction bases not matched to a gene: 7. The V gene's germline CDR1 is LGHNA and CDR2 YNFKEQ. This CDR3 region has 13 residues. DNA of the CDR3: TGTGCCAGCAGCCTTGGGGACAGTCGCGGCTACACCTTC. Its translation: CASSLGDSRGYTF.

Only a few counts were recorded for this clonotype. This rearrangement joins TRBV7-2 to TRBJ2-7; 9 nucleotides agree with TRBD1. Germline CDR1 and CDR2: SGHTA and FQGNSA. The CDR3 has 14 amino acids. Losses at the gene ends were 6 bases for V and 6 bases for J; bases not matched to a gene: 9. The DNA for the CDR3 is TGTGCCAGCAGTTCGGACAGGGGAAGTTTCGAGCAGTACTTC. Amino acids: CASSSDRGSFEQYF. The full variable domain, its missing parts supplied by reference TRBV7-2 and TRBJ2-7, is GAGVSQSPSNKVTEKGKDVELRCDPISGHTALYWYRQSLGQGLEFLIYFQGNSAPDKSGLPSDRFSAERTGGSVSTLTIQRTQQEDSAVYLCASSSDRGSFEQYFGPGTRLTVT.

This clonotype was recorded a few times. The junction does not match germline at one end; this may be a read error. The chain recombines TRBV28 with TRBJ1-2; D uncertain. The CDR3 has 17 residues. CDR1 is MDHEN and CDR2 is SYDVKM in the germline V gene. In nucleotides, the CDR3 is TGTGCCAGCAGTGCTGGCCGGGGTAATAATGCTAACTGTGGCTACACCTTC. Translating it yields CASSAGRGNNANCGYTF.

The rearrangement joins TRBV12-3 or TRBV12-4 to TRBJ2-1; D is possibly TRBD2 (6 bases). V gave up 8 bases and J gave up 6 bases, with 17 bases separating them. This CDR3 comprises 14 residues. CDR3 protein: CASGGLMGSNEQFF. The CDR3 DNA reads as TGTGCCAGCGGGGGACTCATGGGGTCCAATGAGCAGTTCTTC.

This rearrangement joins TRBV5-1 to TRBJ1-1, with D possibly being TRBD1 (5 bases). Per germline, CDR1 SGHRS and CDR2 YFSETQ. The V end was cut by 1 base, the J end by 4 bases, with 14 bases between. This CDR3 contains 15 residues. Here the CDR3 DNA reads TGCGCCAGCAGCTTGAGTCGGGGGATCGGCACTGAAGCTTTCTTT. Translated, it gives CASSLSRGIGTEAFF.

This chain links TRBV15 with TRBJ1-5, with D unclear. Germline V CDR1 and CDR2: LNHNV, YYDKDF (reference sequence). V lost 0 bases to trimming and J lost 1 base, with 4 bases between them. This CDR3 has 14 residues. The CDR3 nucleotides read TGTGCCACCAGCAGAGATTTCAGCAATCAGCCCCAGCATTTT. This gives the protein CATSRDFSNQPQHF.

This chain links TRBV5-5 with TRBJ2-5, with 8 bases that match TRBD2. The last part of the DNA fits TRBJ2-7 better; the J call may be wrong. This CDR3 comprises 13 residues. Looked up from germline, CDR1 is SGHKS and CDR2 is YYEKEE (reference sequence). CDR3 region: CASSGIAGREQYF. The CDR3 region has the DNA TGTGCCAGCAGCGGGATAGCGGGGCGCGAGCAGTACTTC.

The table lists this clonotype with a few counts. This sequence joins TRBV5-1 and TRBJ2-7, with D possibly TRBD1 on 6 matching bases. V was pared by 3 bases and J by 0 bases, with 13 bases between. This CDR3 has 15 residues. Germline CDR1 is SGHRS and CDR2 is YFSETQ. The CDR3 is CASSYSPDSSYEQYF. The CDR3 nucleotides are TGCGCCAGCAGCTATAGCCCGGACAGCTCCTACGAGCAGTACTTC.

Only a few counts were recorded for this clonotype. This chain connects TRBV7-2 to TRBJ1-5; weak D call: TRBD1 (5 bases). CDR1 is SGHTA, CDR2 FQGNSA, per germline. Trimming took 2 bases from V and 4 from J, leaving 9 bases between them. CDR3 length equals 14 residues. DNA of the CDR3: TGTGCCAGCAGCTTACAGCAGGGTAATCAGCCCCAGCATTTT. Encoded protein: CASSLQQGNQPQHF.

This clonotype was seen a few times. This sequence may be a read error, since a much larger clone differs from it by one base. The chain carries TRBV7-9 and TRBJ2-5, with no clear D. CDR3 length: 11 amino acids. Trimming shortened V by 5 bases and J by 6 bases, and 7 bases separated the two germline ends. Germline CDR1 reads SEHNR; CDR2 reads FQNEAQ (reference sequence). The CDR3, as DNA: TGTGCCAGCAGCCAACAAAAGACCCAGTACTTC. Translating it yields CASSQQKTQYF.

This rearrangement joins TRBV6-5 to TRBJ2-7; TRBD1 agrees at 11 bases. The germline CDR1 and CDR2 sequences are MNHEY and SVGAGI. This CDR3 contains 15 residues. After removal of 2 bases from V and 4 bases from J, the junction contained 4 bases not matched to a gene. This CDR3 reads CASSYEGTGGYEQYF. CDR3 sequence (DNA): TGTGCCAGCAGTTACGAGGGGACAGGGGGATACGAGCAGTACTTC.

In regard to this clonotype: Its ends do not fully match the called genes, so a read error is possible. This rearrangement joins TRBV7-9 to TRBJ1-2; a weak D match, TRBD1 (5 bases). The CDR3 length is 15 residues. Germline V gene data show CDR1 as SEHNR and CDR2 as FQNEAQ (reference sequence). The CDR3 region is CVSSLGAENLYGYTF. The CDR3 DNA follows: TGTGTCAGCAGCTTAGGGGCTGAGAACCTCTATGGCTACACCTTC. The full variable domain, rest sourced from reference TRBV7-9 and TRBJ1-2, is DTGVSQNPRHKITKRGQNVTFRCDPISEHNRLYWYRQTLGQGPEFLTYFQNEAQLEKSRLLSDRFSAERPKGSFSTLEIQRTEQGDSAMYLCVSSLGAENLYGYTFGSGTRLTVV.

The chain joins TRBV30 to TRBJ1-1; no firm D call. Germline lookup yields CDR1 GTSNPN and CDR2 SVGIG (reference sequence). V was trimmed by 0 bases and J by 6 bases, leaving 17 bases between them. CDR3 length equals 15 residues. The CDR3 protein is CAWSVLSGGRAEAFF. In DNA, the CDR3 is TGTGCCTGGAGTGTACTGTCGGGAGGGCGTGCTGAAGCTTTCTTT.

This clonotype was seen a handful of times. This sequence joins TRBV27 and TRBJ1-5; D is possibly TRBD1 (5 bases). The germline V gene has CDR1 MNHEY and CDR2 SMNVEV (reference sequence). The CDR3 runs to 16 residues. V was clipped by 5 bases and J by 7 bases, with 21 bases between them. In DNA form, the CDR3 reads TGTGCCAGCAGTCGCTCGGGGGAGTACGTTGGGCAGCCCCAGCATTTT. Its protein is CASSRSGEYVGQPQHF.